The 4 T cell receptor beta chains reported below all come from one sample, sequenced in a study of blood T cell repertoires in COVID-19 (TCRdb year 2020). Libraries came from the immunoSEQ multiplex PCR assay. Imported from immuneACCESS, the table was reduced by TCRdb to in-frame sequences with V and J called. These copies leave out some clones; in studies compared against another copy, an unresolved V gene accounts for under half, and the cause of the remainder is not known. The sample table records 65,000 to 90,000 clones; about 91% of these occur just once. The ten most abundant clones make up roughly 9.6% of the sample. Sequenced: peripheral blood. These receptors all come from a man at least 80 years old with acute or convalescent COVID-19.

The chain combines TRBV5-1 with TRBJ1-1; perhaps TRBD1 as D (5 bases). CDR3 length equals 15 residues. Germline CDR1 is SGHRS and CDR2 is YFSETQ. With 4 bases removed from V and 1 base from J, the gap between germline ends came to 14 bases. CDR3 region: CASSQSITGNTEAFF. DNA for the CDR3: TGCGCCAGCAGCCAATCCATTACAGGGAACACTGAAGCTTTCTTT.

This clone appeared a single time. The chain joins TRBV5-1 to TRBJ2-3; D gene uncertain. CDR1 and CDR2 from the germline V gene are SGHRS and YFSETQ. Between the trimmed V and J ends, which lost 4 bases and 2 bases, there was a span of 14 bases. The CDR3 covers 15 residues. CDR3 nucleotides: TGCGCCAGCAGCCCCCCCGGCGGAATCACAGATACGCAGTATTTT. Translating it yields CASSPPGGITDTQYF. Full variable domain (remainder filled in from reference TRBV5-1 and TRBJ2-3): KAGVTQTPRYLIKTRGQQVTLSCSPISGHRSVSWYQQTPGQGLQFLFEYFSETQRNKGNFPGRFSGRQFSNSRSEMNVSTLELGDSALYLCASSPPGGITDTQYFGPGTRLTVL.

This clone has just a few counts. The V and J genes are TRBV19 and TRBJ1-1; possible D gene TRBD1, 6 bases. This CDR3 is built from 15 residues. From germline, CDR1 is LNHDA and CDR2 SQIVND (reference sequence). Trimming cost V 2 bases and J 1 base, with 11 bases left between them. CDR3: CASSIITGSNTEAFF. The CDR3 coding sequence is TGTGCCAGTAGTATAATAACAGGGTCGAACACTGAAGCTTTCTTT.

J is TRBJ2-5 and V is TRBV5-1, with 7 bases identical to TRBD1. The J segment lost 3 bases and the V segment lost 3 bases, leaving 8 bases of the junction unmatched. Germline CDR1 reads SGHRS; CDR2 reads YFSETQ. This CDR3 contains 15 residues. The CDR3 DNA is TGCGCCAGCAGCTCCCGACCAGGGGGTGAAGAGACCCAGTACTTC. The encoded protein is CASSSRPGGEETQYF.